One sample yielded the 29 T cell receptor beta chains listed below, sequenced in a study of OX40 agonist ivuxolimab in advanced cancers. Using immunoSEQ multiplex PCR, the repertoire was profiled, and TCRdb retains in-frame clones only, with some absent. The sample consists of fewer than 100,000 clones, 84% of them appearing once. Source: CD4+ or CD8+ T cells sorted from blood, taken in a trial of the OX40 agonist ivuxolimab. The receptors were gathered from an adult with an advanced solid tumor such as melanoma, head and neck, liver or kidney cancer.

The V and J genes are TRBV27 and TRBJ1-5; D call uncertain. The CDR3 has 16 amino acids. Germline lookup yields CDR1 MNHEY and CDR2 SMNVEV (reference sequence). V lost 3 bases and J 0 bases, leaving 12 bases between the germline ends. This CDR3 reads CASSLGGSYSNQPQHF. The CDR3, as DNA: TGTGCCAGCAGTTTGGGAGGGAGTTATAGCAATCAGCCCCAGCATTTT.

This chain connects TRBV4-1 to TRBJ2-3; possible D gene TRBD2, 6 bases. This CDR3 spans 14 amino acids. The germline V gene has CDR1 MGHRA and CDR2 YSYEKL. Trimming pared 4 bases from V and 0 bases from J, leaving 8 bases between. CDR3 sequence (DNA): TGCGCCAGCAGCCCCGGACTAAGCACAGATACGCAGTATTTT. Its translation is CASSPGLSTDTQYF.

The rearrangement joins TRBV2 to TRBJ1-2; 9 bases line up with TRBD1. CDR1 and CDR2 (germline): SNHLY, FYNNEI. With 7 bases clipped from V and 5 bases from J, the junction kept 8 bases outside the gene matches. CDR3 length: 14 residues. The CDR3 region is CASTRDRDLYGYTF. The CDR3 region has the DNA TGTGCCAGCACTCGGGACAGGGATCTTTATGGCTACACCTTC.

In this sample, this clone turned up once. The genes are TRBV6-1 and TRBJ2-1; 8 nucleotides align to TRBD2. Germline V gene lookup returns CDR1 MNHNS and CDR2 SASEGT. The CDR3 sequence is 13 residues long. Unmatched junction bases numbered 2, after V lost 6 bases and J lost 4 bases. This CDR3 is CASRLAVYNEQFF. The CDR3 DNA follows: TGTGCCAGCAGACTAGCGGTTTACAATGAGCAGTTCTTC.

For the CDR3, the DNA is TGTGCCAGCTCCGGGGGACTGACTTCACCCCTCCACTTT. Translated: CASSGGLTSPLHF. V is TRBV2 and J is TRBJ1-6, with D maybe TRBD1 (5 bases). Looked up from germline, CDR1 is SNHLY and CDR2 is FYNNEI. Trimming left V 8 bases short and J 9 bases short, with 14 bases between. The CDR3 is 13 amino acids.

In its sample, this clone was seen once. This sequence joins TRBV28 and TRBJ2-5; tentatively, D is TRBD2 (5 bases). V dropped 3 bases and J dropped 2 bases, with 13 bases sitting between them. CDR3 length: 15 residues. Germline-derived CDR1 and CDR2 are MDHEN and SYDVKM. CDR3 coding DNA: TGTGCCAGCAGTTTTTCTGGACTTATACAAGAGACCCAGTACTTC. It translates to CASSFSGLIQETQYF.

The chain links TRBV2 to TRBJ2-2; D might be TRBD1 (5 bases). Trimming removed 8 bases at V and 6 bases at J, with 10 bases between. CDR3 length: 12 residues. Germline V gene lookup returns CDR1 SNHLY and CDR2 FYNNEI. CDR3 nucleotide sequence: TGTGCCAGCGCAGGACAAGCCGGGGAGCTGTTTTTT. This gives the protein CASAGQAGELFF.

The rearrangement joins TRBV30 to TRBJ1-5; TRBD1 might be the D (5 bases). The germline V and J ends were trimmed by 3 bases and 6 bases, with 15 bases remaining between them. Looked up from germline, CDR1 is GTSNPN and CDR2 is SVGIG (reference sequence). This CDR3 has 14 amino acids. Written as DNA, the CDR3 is TGTGCCTGGAGGGCCTCCTTCGGGGGTCAGCCCCAGCATTTT. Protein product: CAWRASFGGQPQHF.

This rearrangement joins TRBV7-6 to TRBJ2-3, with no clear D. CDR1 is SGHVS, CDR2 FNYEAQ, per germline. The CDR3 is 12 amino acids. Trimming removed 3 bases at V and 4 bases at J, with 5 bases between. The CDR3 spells CASSFSADTQYF. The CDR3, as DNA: TGTGCCAGCAGCTTTTCCGCAGATACGCAGTATTTT.

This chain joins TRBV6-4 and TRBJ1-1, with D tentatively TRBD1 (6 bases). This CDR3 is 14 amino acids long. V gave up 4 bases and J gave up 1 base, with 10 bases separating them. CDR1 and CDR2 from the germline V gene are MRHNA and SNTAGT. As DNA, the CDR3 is TGTGCCAGCAGTGTCTCGACAGGGAACACTGAAGCTTTCTTT. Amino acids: CASSVSTGNTEAFF.

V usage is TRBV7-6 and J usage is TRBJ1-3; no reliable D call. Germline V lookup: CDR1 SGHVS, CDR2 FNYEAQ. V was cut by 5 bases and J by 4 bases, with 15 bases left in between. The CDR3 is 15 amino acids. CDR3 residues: CASSPRTGAGNTIYF. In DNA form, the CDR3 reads TGTGCCAGCAGCCCTAGGACGGGTGCGGGAAACACCATATATTTT. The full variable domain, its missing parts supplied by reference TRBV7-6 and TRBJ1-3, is GAGVSQSPRYKVTKRGQDVALRCDPISGHVSLYWYRQALGQGPEFLTYFNYEAQQDKSGLPNDRFSAERPEGSISTLTIQRTEQRDSAMYRCASSPRTGAGNTIYFGEGSWLTVV.

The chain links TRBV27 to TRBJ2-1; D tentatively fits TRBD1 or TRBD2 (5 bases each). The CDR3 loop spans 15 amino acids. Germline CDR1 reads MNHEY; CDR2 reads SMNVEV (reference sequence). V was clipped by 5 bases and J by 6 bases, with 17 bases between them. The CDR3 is CASSLRDGLGNEQFF. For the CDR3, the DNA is TGTGCCAGCAGTCTGAGGGACGGACTGGGCAATGAGCAGTTCTTC.

The CDR3 sequence: CASSESVGQIYNSPLHF. CDR3 DNA sequence: TGTGCCAGCAGTGAATCGGTGGGGCAGATCTATAATTCACCCCTCCACTTT. The genes are TRBV2 and TRBJ1-6; a possible D gene is TRBD1 (5 bases). CDR1 is SNHLY, CDR2 FYNNEI, per germline. V lost 2 bases to trimming and J lost 3 bases, with 14 bases between them. This CDR3 is 17 amino acids long.

CDR3: CASSQNGPGHYSYNEQFF. The CDR3 DNA follows: TGTGCCAGCTCTCAAAACGGACCGGGACACTACTCCTACAATGAGCAGTTCTTC. This chain connects TRBV18 to TRBJ2-1; TRBD1 is a possible D gene (6 bases). The CDR3 is 18 amino acids. Germline assignment: CDR1 KGHSH and CDR2 LQKENI. V lost 6 bases, J lost 0 bases, and 21 bases lay in between.

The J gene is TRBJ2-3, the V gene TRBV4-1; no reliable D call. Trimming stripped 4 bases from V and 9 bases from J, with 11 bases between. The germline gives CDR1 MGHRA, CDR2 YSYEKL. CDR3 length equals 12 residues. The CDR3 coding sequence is TGCGCCAGCAGCCCCCCCATTGGAACGCAGTATTTT. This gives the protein CASSPPIGTQYF.

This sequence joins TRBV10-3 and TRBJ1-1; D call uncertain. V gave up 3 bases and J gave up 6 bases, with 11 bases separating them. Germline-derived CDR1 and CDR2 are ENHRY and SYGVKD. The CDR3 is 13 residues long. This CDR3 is CAISEPNVAEAFF. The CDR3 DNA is TGTGCCATCAGTGAACCAAATGTGGCTGAAGCTTTCTTT.

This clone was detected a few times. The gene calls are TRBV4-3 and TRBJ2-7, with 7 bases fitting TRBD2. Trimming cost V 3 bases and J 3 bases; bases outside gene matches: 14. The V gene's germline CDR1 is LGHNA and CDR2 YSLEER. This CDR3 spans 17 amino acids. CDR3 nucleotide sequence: TGCGCCAGCAGCCACCGCCGCCTAGCGGCCGGATACTACGAGCAGTACTTC. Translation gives CASSHRRLAAGYYEQYF.

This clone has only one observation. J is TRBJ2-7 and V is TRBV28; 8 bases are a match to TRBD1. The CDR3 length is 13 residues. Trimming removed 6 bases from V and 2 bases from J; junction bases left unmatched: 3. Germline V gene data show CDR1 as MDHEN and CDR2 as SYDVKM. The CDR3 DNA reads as TGTGCCAGCAGAAGGACAGGGACCTACGAGCAGTACGTC. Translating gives CASRRTGTYEQYV.

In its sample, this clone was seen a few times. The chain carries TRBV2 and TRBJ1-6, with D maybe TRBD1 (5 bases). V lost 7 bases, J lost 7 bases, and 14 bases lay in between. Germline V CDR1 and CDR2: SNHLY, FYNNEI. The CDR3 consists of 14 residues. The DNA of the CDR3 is TGTGCCAGCATATCCGGGGCACTCAATTCACCCCTCCACTTT. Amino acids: CASISGALNSPLHF.

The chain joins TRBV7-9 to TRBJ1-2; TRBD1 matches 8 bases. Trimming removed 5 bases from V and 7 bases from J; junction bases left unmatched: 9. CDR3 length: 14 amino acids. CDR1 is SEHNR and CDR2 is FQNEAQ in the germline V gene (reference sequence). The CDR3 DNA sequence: TGTGCCAGCAGCAATCAACAGGGGGTAGGTGGCTACACCTTC. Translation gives CASSNQQGVGGYTF.

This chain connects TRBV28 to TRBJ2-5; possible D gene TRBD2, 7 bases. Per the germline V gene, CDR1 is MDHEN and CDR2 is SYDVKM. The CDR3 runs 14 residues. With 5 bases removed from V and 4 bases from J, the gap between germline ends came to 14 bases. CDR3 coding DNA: TGTGCCAGCAGTCGTACGGGGGGCGGAGAGACCCAGTACTTC. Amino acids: CASSRTGGGETQYF.

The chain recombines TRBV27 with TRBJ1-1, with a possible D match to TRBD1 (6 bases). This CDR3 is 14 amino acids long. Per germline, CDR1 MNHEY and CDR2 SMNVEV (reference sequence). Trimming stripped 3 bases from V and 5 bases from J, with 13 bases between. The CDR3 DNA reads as TGTGCCAGCAGTTTCCTTAGGGGGAGAACTGAAGCTTTCTTT. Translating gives CASSFLRGRTEAFF.

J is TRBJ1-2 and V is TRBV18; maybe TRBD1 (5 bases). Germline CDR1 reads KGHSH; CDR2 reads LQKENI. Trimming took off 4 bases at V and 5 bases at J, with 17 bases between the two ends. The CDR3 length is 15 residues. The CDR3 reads CASSLGQSQLYGYTF. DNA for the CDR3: TGTGCCAGCTCACTAGGACAATCTCAGTTATATGGCTACACCTTC.

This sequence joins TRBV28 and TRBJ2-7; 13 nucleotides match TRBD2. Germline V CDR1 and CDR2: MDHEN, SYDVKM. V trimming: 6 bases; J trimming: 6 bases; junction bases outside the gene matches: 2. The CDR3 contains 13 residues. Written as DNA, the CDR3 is TGTGCCAGCAGCACTAGCGGGGGGGTCGAGCAGTACGTC. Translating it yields CASSTSGGVEQYV.

The CDR3 coding sequence is TGTGCCAGCTCACCCCGGGCCGACGGGATATATGGCTACACCTTC. As protein: CASSPRADGIYGYTF. The J gene is TRBJ1-2, the V gene TRBV18, with D unclear. The CDR3 consists of 15 residues. Trimming took off 3 bases at V and 5 bases at J, with 16 bases between the two ends. Germline V gene lookup returns CDR1 KGHSH and CDR2 LQKENI.

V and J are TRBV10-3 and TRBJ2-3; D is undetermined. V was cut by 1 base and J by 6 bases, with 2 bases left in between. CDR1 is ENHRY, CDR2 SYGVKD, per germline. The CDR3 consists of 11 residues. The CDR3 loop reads CAISELDTQYF. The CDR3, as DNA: TGTGCCATCAGTGAGTTGGATACGCAGTATTTT.

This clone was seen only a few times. CDR3 protein: CAWSVTGVNQPQHF. The CDR3, as DNA: TGTGCCTGGAGTGTTACAGGGGTGAACCAGCCCCAGCATTTT. The V call is TRBV30, the J call TRBJ1-5; 7 nucleotides match TRBD1. Germline lookup yields CDR1 GTSNPN and CDR2 SVGIG (reference sequence). J was trimmed by 7 bases and V by 0 bases; bases with no gene match: 6. The CDR3 loop spans 14 amino acids. Drawing the rest from reference TRBV30 and TRBJ1-5, the complete variable domain is SQTIHQWPATLVQPVGSPLSLECTVEGTSNPNLYWYRQAAGRGLQLLFYSVGIGQISSEVPQNLSASRPQDRQFILSSKKLLLSDSGFYLCAWSVTGVNQPQHFGDGTRLSIL.

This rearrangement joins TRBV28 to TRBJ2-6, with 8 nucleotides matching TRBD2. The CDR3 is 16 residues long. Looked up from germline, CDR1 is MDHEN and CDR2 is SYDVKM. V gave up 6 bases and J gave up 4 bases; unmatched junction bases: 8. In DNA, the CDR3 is TGTGCCAGCAGCCCCGGGGGGGGGAAAGGGGCCAACGTCCTGACTTTC. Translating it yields CASSPGGGKGANVLTF. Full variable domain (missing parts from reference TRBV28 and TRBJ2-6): DVKVTQSSRYLVKRTGEKVFLECVQDMDHENMFWYRQDPGLGLRLIYFSYDVKMKEKGDIPEGYSVSREKKERFSLILESASTNQTSMYLCASSPGGGKGANVLTFGAGSRLTVL.

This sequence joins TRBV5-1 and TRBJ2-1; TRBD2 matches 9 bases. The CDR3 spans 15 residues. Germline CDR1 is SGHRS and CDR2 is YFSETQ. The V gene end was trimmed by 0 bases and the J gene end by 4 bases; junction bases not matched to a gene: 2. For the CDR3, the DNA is TGCGCCAGCAGCTTGGGGACTAGCGTGTACAATGAGCAGTTCTTC. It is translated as CASSLGTSVYNEQFF.